This is a list of T cell receptor beta chains from one sample in a study of cytotoxic CD8 clonotypes in ibrutinib-treated CLL. This table comes from immunoSEQ multiplex PCR, and its TCRdb copy is limited to in-frame clones, with some not included. Of roughly 9,000 clones listed, roughly three quarters are singletons. The material was PBMCs, obtained before ibrutinib treatment. The receptor source for this set is a human donor with chronic lymphocytic leukemia. Each CDR3 is given with its conserved first and last residue. Each record gives: CDR3 protein, CDR3 DNA, D gene, V gene, J gene, clone size. A D gene is named only where the DNA matches it firmly. Where a row states a size, it is once, few, many or the class of an expanded clone; other rows omit it.

cdr3_aa: CATSITRAWSEQYF; cdr3_nt: TGTGCCACCAGCATTACGCGAGCGTGGAGTGAGCAGTACTTC; d_call: NA; v_call: TRBV15; j_call: TRBJ2-7; clone_size: NA
cdr3_aa: CASSEQQGNTEAFF; cdr3_nt: TGTGCCAGCAGTGAGCAGCAGGGGAACACTGAAGCTTTCTTT; d_call: NA; v_call: TRBV6-4; j_call: TRBJ1-1; clone_size: NA
cdr3_aa: CASSPGGATNEKLFF; cdr3_nt: TGTGCCAGCAGTCCAGGGGGAGCAACTAATGAAAAACTGTTTTTT; d_call: TRBD1; v_call: TRBV28; j_call: TRBJ1-4; clone_size: once
cdr3_aa: CASSFKRVRYTGELFF; cdr3_nt: TGTGCCAGCAGCTTTAAGCGCGTACGATACACCGGGGAGCTGTTTTTT; d_call: NA; v_call: TRBV11-2; j_call: TRBJ2-2; clone_size: NA
cdr3_aa: CASSPANPYEQYF; cdr3_nt: TGCGCCAGCAGCCCGGCGAATCCCTACGAGCAGTACTTC; d_call: NA; v_call: TRBV5-1; j_call: TRBJ2-7; clone_size: NA
cdr3_aa: CSARDGGPEHF; cdr3_nt: TGCAGTGCTAGAGATGGAGGGCCCGAGCATTTT; d_call: NA; v_call: TRBV20-1; j_call: TRBJ1-5; clone_size: NA
cdr3_aa: CASSAQGNSYNEQFF; cdr3_nt: TGTGCCAGCAGCGCCCAGGGGAACTCCTACAATGAGCAGTTCTTC; d_call: NA; v_call: TRBV13; j_call: TRBJ2-1; clone_size: NA
cdr3_aa: CASSPRTIQETQYF; cdr3_nt: TGTGCCAGCAGTCCCCGGACTATTCAAGAGACCCAGTACTTC; d_call: NA; v_call: TRBV28; j_call: TRBJ2-5; clone_size: NA
cdr3_aa: CSARHVNEQYF; cdr3_nt: TGCAGCGCCCGACATGTAAACGAGCAGTACTTC; d_call: NA; v_call: TRBV29-1; j_call: TRBJ2-7; clone_size: NA
cdr3_aa: CSAVDPSYGYTF; cdr3_nt: TGCAGCGCTGTGGACCCTTCCTATGGCTACACCTTC; d_call: NA; v_call: TRBV29-1; j_call: TRBJ1-2; clone_size: NA
cdr3_aa: CASSPGGIAGSYEQYF; cdr3_nt: TGTGCCAGCAGTCCCGGTGGGATAGCGGGATCCTACGAGCAGTACTTC; d_call: TRBD2; v_call: TRBV28; j_call: TRBJ2-7; clone_size: NA
cdr3_aa: CASSVEGARNSPLHF; cdr3_nt: TGTGCCAGCAGCGTAGAGGGGGCGCGGAATTCACCCCTCCACTTT; d_call: TRBD1; v_call: TRBV9; j_call: TRBJ1-6; clone_size: NA
cdr3_aa: CASSLARSGELFF; cdr3_nt: TGTGCCAGCAGCTTAGCGAGGTCCGGGGAGCTGTTTTTT; d_call: NA; v_call: TRBV7-6; j_call: TRBJ2-2; clone_size: NA
cdr3_aa: CASSREIDTQYF; cdr3_nt: TGTGCCAGCAGCCGAGAGATAGATACGCAGTATTTT; d_call: NA; v_call: TRBV4-2; j_call: TRBJ2-3; clone_size: NA
cdr3_aa: CASTRGSGSNNEQFF; cdr3_nt: TGTGCCAGCACCCGGGGTAGCGGGAGTAACAATGAGCAGTTCTTC; d_call: TRBD2; v_call: TRBV6-1; j_call: TRBJ2-1; clone_size: medium-sized
cdr3_aa: CASSLLRNTEAFF; cdr3_nt: TGTGCCAGCAGCTTATTAAGAAACACTGAAGCTTTCTTT; d_call: NA; v_call: TRBV11-3; j_call: TRBJ1-1; clone_size: NA
cdr3_aa: CASSLYPGGNTGELFF; cdr3_nt: TGTGCCAGCAGCTTATATCCGGGAGGGAACACCGGGGAGCTGTTTTTT; d_call: TRBD2; v_call: TRBV7-2; j_call: TRBJ2-2; clone_size: NA
cdr3_aa: CASSFQGATGELFF; cdr3_nt: TGCGCCAGCAGCTTCCAGGGGGCCACCGGGGAGCTGTTTTTT; d_call: TRBD1; v_call: TRBV5-1; j_call: TRBJ2-2; clone_size: NA
cdr3_aa: CASSQQGGTEAFF; cdr3_nt: TGTGCCAGCAGCCAGCAGGGGGGGACTGAAGCTTTCTTT; d_call: TRBD1; v_call: TRBV5-5; j_call: TRBJ1-1; clone_size: once
cdr3_aa: CASSLGVVSDTQYF; cdr3_nt: TGTGCCAGCAGCTTAGGTGTGGTCTCCGATACGCAGTATTTT; d_call: NA; v_call: TRBV11-3; j_call: TRBJ2-3; clone_size: NA
cdr3_aa: CASSLRDRGYHEQYF; cdr3_nt: TGTGCCAGCAGCTTAAGAGACAGGGGGTACCACGAGCAGTACTTC; d_call: TRBD1; v_call: TRBV7-2; j_call: TRBJ2-7; clone_size: medium-sized
cdr3_aa: CASSERRTASATNEKLFF; cdr3_nt: TGTGCCAGCAGTGAGCGGAGGACAGCCAGTGCAACTAATGAAAAACTGTTTTTT; d_call: NA; v_call: TRBV6-1; j_call: TRBJ1-4; clone_size: NA
cdr3_aa: CASSQPGQGYGGYTF; cdr3_nt: TGCGCCAGCAGCCAGCCGGGACAGGGGTATGGTGGCTACACCTTC; d_call: TRBD1; v_call: TRBV4-1; j_call: TRBJ1-2; clone_size: NA
cdr3_aa: CASSFHRDTEAFF; cdr3_nt: TGCGCCAGCAGCTTTCACAGGGACACTGAAGCTTTCTTT; d_call: NA; v_call: TRBV5-1; j_call: TRBJ1-1; clone_size: NA
cdr3_aa: CASSRLTSGKTGELFF; cdr3_nt: TGTGCCAGCAGTCGGTTGACTAGCGGGAAAACCGGGGAGCTGTTTTTT; d_call: TRBD2; v_call: TRBV6-6; j_call: TRBJ2-2; clone_size: NA
cdr3_aa: CASRLRGRGGTDTQYF; cdr3_nt: TGTGCCAGCAGGCTGCGCGGGAGAGGGGGCACAGATACGCAGTATTTT; d_call: TRBD2; v_call: TRBV27; j_call: TRBJ2-3; clone_size: NA
cdr3_aa: CASSLDPSGSREANVLTF; cdr3_nt: TGTGCCAGCAGCTTAGATCCTAGCGGGAGTAGGGAGGCCAACGTCCTGACTTTC; d_call: TRBD2; v_call: TRBV7-8; j_call: TRBJ2-6; clone_size: NA
cdr3_aa: CASSGGDSPLHF; cdr3_nt: TGTGCCAGCAGCGGGGGGGATTCACCCCTCCACTTT; d_call: NA; v_call: TRBV9; j_call: TRBJ1-6; clone_size: NA
cdr3_aa: CASSPPGQLSKNIQYF; cdr3_nt: TGTGCCAGTAGCCCACCGGGACAGTTAAGTAAAAACATTCAGTACTTC; d_call: TRBD1; v_call: TRBV19; j_call: TRBJ2-4; clone_size: NA
cdr3_aa: CASSEVPQREGDEQFF; cdr3_nt: TGTGCCAGCAGTGAAGTCCCCCAGCGGGAGGGCGATGAGCAGTTCTTC; d_call: TRBD2; v_call: TRBV2; j_call: TRBJ2-1; clone_size: NA
cdr3_aa: CSVVGTGGFYEQYF; cdr3_nt: TGCAGCGTTGTCGGGACAGGGGGATTCTACGAGCAGTACTTC; d_call: TRBD1; v_call: TRBV29-1; j_call: TRBJ2-7; clone_size: NA
cdr3_aa: CATSREAGNTGELFF; cdr3_nt: TGTGCCACCAGCAGAGAAGCAGGGAACACCGGGGAGCTGTTTTTT; d_call: NA; v_call: TRBV15; j_call: TRBJ2-2; clone_size: NA
cdr3_aa: CASSPTLTGGNGYTF; cdr3_nt: TGTGCCAGCAGCCCCACCCTAACAGGGGGCAATGGCTACACCTTC; d_call: TRBD1; v_call: TRBV9; j_call: TRBJ1-2; clone_size: NA
cdr3_aa: CASSQPGLAGLTGELFF; cdr3_nt: TGTGCCAGCAGCCAGCCGGGACTAGCGGGACTCACCGGGGAGCTGTTTTTT; d_call: TRBD2; v_call: TRBV4-2; j_call: TRBJ2-2; clone_size: NA
cdr3_aa: CASSLMRGTEAFF; cdr3_nt: TGCGCCAGCAGCTTAATGAGGGGAACTGAAGCTTTCTTT; d_call: NA; v_call: TRBV5-1; j_call: TRBJ1-1; clone_size: NA
cdr3_aa: CASSFLVERNTGELFF; cdr3_nt: TGTGCCAGCAGTTTTTTAGTGGAGCGAAACACCGGGGAGCTGTTTTTT; d_call: NA; v_call: TRBV27; j_call: TRBJ2-2; clone_size: NA
cdr3_aa: CASSLAQGAGEKLFF; cdr3_nt: TGCGCCAGCAGCTTGGCACAGGGGGCAGGTGAAAAACTGTTTTTT; d_call: TRBD1; v_call: TRBV5-1; j_call: TRBJ1-4; clone_size: NA
cdr3_aa: CASSLESGRSSYNEQFF; cdr3_nt: TGCGCCAGCAGCTTGGAGTCAGGGAGAAGCTCCTACAATGAGCAGTTCTTC; d_call: NA; v_call: TRBV5-1; j_call: TRBJ2-1; clone_size: NA
cdr3_aa: CASSEPQYASGHTDTQYF; cdr3_nt: TGTGCCAGCAGTGAACCCCAATACGCTAGCGGACACACAGATACGCAGTATTTT; d_call: TRBD2; v_call: TRBV25-1; j_call: TRBJ2-3; clone_size: NA
cdr3_aa: CARGGGRGLHEQYF; cdr3_nt: TGTGCCCGGGGTGGGGGCCGGGGGCTTCACGAGCAGTACTTC; d_call: NA; v_call: TRBV30; j_call: TRBJ2-7; clone_size: once
cdr3_aa: CASYRDRGYQPQHF; cdr3_nt: TGCGCCAGCTACCGGGACAGGGGGTACCAGCCCCAGCATTTT; d_call: TRBD1; v_call: TRBV23-1; j_call: TRBJ1-5; clone_size: NA
cdr3_aa: CASRAGTTYEQYF; cdr3_nt: TGTGCCAGCAGGGCGGGGACGACCTACGAGCAGTACTTC; d_call: NA; v_call: TRBV6-1; j_call: TRBJ2-7; clone_size: NA
cdr3_aa: CASSLGGGPLEKLFF; cdr3_nt: TGTGCCAGCAGCTTAGGGGGGGGACCTCTTGAAAAACTGTTTTTT; d_call: NA; v_call: TRBV7-2; j_call: TRBJ1-4; clone_size: NA
cdr3_aa: CASSLEQGRRSGELFF; cdr3_nt: TGCGCCAGCAGCTTGGAGCAGGGGCGGAGGTCCGGGGAGCTGTTTTTT; d_call: NA; v_call: TRBV5-1; j_call: TRBJ2-2; clone_size: NA
cdr3_aa: CASRPGTYYSNQPQHF; cdr3_nt: TGTGCCAGTAGACCCGGGACGTACTATAGCAATCAGCCCCAGCATTTT; d_call: NA; v_call: TRBV19; j_call: TRBJ1-5; clone_size: NA
cdr3_aa: CSVWSGTGVAFF; cdr3_nt: TGCAGCGTTTGGTCCGGGACAGGGGTAGCTTTCTTT; d_call: TRBD1; v_call: TRBV29-1; j_call: TRBJ1-1; clone_size: few
cdr3_aa: CASRTGTFQETQYF; cdr3_nt: TGTGCCAGCAGAACCGGGACATTTCAAGAGACCCAGTACTTC; d_call: NA; v_call: TRBV6-4; j_call: TRBJ2-5; clone_size: few
cdr3_aa: CASSRDGSSYNEQFF; cdr3_nt: TGCGCCAGCAGCAGAGACGGGAGCTCCTACAATGAGCAGTTCTTC; d_call: NA; v_call: TRBV5-1; j_call: TRBJ2-1; clone_size: NA
cdr3_aa: CASSQARDSSYEQYF; cdr3_nt: TGCGCCAGCAGCCAAGCCAGGGATAGCTCCTACGAGCAGTACTTC; d_call: NA; v_call: TRBV4-1; j_call: TRBJ2-7; clone_size: few
cdr3_aa: CASLRSVQETQYF; cdr3_nt: TGTGCCAGCCTCCGATCAGTTCAAGAGACCCAGTACTTC; d_call: NA; v_call: TRBV6-5; j_call: TRBJ2-5; clone_size: once
cdr3_aa: CASSVASAGGTEAFF; cdr3_nt: TGTGCCAGCAGCGTAGCATCGGCAGGGGGGACTGAAGCTTTCTTT; d_call: TRBD1; v_call: TRBV9; j_call: TRBJ1-1; clone_size: NA
cdr3_aa: CASSELEGANEKLFF; cdr3_nt: TGTGCCAGCAGTGAACTGGAAGGAGCCAATGAAAAACTGTTTTTT; d_call: NA; v_call: TRBV6-1; j_call: TRBJ1-4; clone_size: NA
cdr3_aa: CASSPWDRAYGYTF; cdr3_nt: TGTGCCAGCTCGCCATGGGACAGGGCCTATGGCTACACCTTC; d_call: TRBD1; v_call: TRBV18; j_call: TRBJ1-2; clone_size: NA
cdr3_aa: CASRPTGTFNGYTF; cdr3_nt: TGTGCCAGCAGACCTACCGGGACTTTCAATGGCTACACCTTC; d_call: NA; v_call: TRBV28; j_call: TRBJ1-2; clone_size: NA
cdr3_aa: CASFFRNQPQHF; cdr3_nt: TGTGCCAGCTTTTTCCGTAATCAGCCCCAGCATTTT; d_call: NA; v_call: TRBV28; j_call: TRBJ1-5; clone_size: NA